Only a few counts were recorded for the clone carrying this T cell receptor (beta chain). No antigen is known for it. These data are taken from a study of T cell responses to AZD1222 COVID-19 vaccine. The study's findings and limits: Donors were chiefly white British, with a greater number of females, and clonal diversity was perhaps underestimated. Spike was spanned by vaccine-associated CD4 TCRs, with dominance at 160-218 and 743-854.

CDR3 length equals 17 residues. Germline CDR1 and CDR2: MGHDK and SYGVNS. Deletions cut 1 base from V and 3 bases from J, with 18 bases between. TCRdb's copy holds only in-frame clones and misses some; the assay was immunoSEQ multiplex PCR. The profile shows some 180,000 clones, roughly 91% of them singletons. Source: peripheral blood, taken 28 days after the second dose of the MenACWY control vaccine. This chain links TRBV25-1 with TRBJ1-2, with a weak D call TRBD1 (6 bases). The receptor was derived from an adult who received the MenACWY meningococcal vaccine as a control. The CDR3 protein is CASSELGSQGRDYGYTF. In nucleotides, the CDR3 is TGTGCCAGCAGTGAATTGGGGTCCCAGGGGAGAGACTATGGCTACACCTTC.